Below are 11 T cell receptor beta chains sequenced from a single sample in a study of blood T cell repertoires in COVID-19. Assay used: immunoSEQ multiplex PCR; TCRdb lists only in-frame clones, some missing. There are 150,000 to 200,000 clones in the sample; roughly three quarters occur only once, and around an eighth lies in the top ten. Sequenced material: PBMCs or T cells enriched from blood (not recorded which). These TCRs come from a man aged 55-75 years who had been exposed to COVID-19.

The chain uses TRBV11-2 and TRBJ2-3; TRBD2 might be the D (7 bases). The CDR3 is 15 amino acids. Trimming stripped 4 bases from V and 3 bases from J, with 14 bases between. Germline assignment: CDR1 SGHAT and CDR2 FQNNGV. CDR3 in DNA: TGTGCCAGCAGCTGGGGGGGCGGGAGTACAGATACGCAGTATTTT. This sequence encodes CASSWGGGSTDTQYF.

The rearrangement joins TRBV5-4 to TRBJ2-1; no clear D gene. CDR1 is SGHNT, CDR2 YYREEE, per germline (reference sequence). The CDR3 sequence is 14 residues long. The germline V and J ends were trimmed by 5 bases and 5 bases, with 14 bases remaining between them. The CDR3 is CASSRQNFDNEQFF. The CDR3 DNA sequence: TGTGCCAGCAGTCGACAAAACTTCGACAATGAGCAGTTCTTC. The full variable domain, rest sourced from reference TRBV5-4 and TRBJ2-1, is ETGVTQSPTHLIKTRGQQVTLRCSSQSGHNTVSWYQQALGQGPQFIFQYYREEENGRGNFPPRFSGLQFPNYSSELNVNALELDDSALYLCASSRQNFDNEQFFGPGTRLTVL.

This rearrangement joins TRBV19 to TRBJ2-1, with 9 nucleotides matching TRBD2. V dropped 3 bases and J dropped 7; count of bases not matched to a gene: 7. Germline V CDR1 and CDR2: LNHDA, SQIVND (reference sequence). This CDR3 has 15 amino acids. The DNA for the CDR3 is TGTGCCAGTAGTATCGCTAGCGGGACCGGGAATGAGCAGTTCTTC. This codes for CASSIASGTGNEQFF.

The chain combines TRBV7-9 with TRBJ1-5; TRBD1 might be the D (6 bases). The CDR3 totals 14 residues. Germline CDR1 and CDR2: SEHNR and FQNEAQ (reference sequence). Trimming took 7 bases from V and 3 from J, leaving 13 bases between them. CDR3 sequence (DNA): TGTGCCAGCAACCGGGAGGGGGTCAATCAGCCCCAGCATTTT. Translating gives CASNREGVNQPQHF.

The rearrangement links TRBV6-5 to TRBJ1-5, with D possibly being TRBD1 (5 bases). Germline V CDR1 and CDR2: MNHEY, SVGAGI. This CDR3 spans 15 amino acids. V lost 4 bases, J lost 6 bases, and 16 bases lay in between. The CDR3 DNA is TGTGCCAGCAGTTCCGCGGGGGGTACCCTTCAGCCCCAGCATTTT. Translating it yields CASSSAGGTLQPQHF.

The chain is built from TRBV24-1 and TRBJ1-1; 7 bases match TRBD1. The V segment lost 5 bases and the J segment 3 bases; nucleotides outside the gene matches: 11. The CDR3 has 16 amino acids. The germline gives CDR1 KGHDR, CDR2 SFDVKD. As DNA, the CDR3 is TGTGCCACCAGTGTAGGGGGCATCGGGGAAGACACTGAAGCTTTCTTT. This gives the protein CATSVGGIGEDTEAFF.

The CDR3 DNA follows: TGTGCCAGCAGGAGGGGGGGGACCGACACTGAAGCTTTCTTT. This codes for CASRRGGTDTEAFF. The rearrangement joins TRBV28 to TRBJ1-1; D perhaps matches TRBD1 (6 bases). V gave up 6 bases and J gave up 3 bases, with 14 bases separating them. CDR3 length equals 14 residues. CDR1 MDHEN and CDR2 SYDVKM come from the germline V gene.

The chain is built from TRBV4-2 and TRBJ1-2; D call uncertain. The CDR3 contains 16 residues. Germline loops: CDR1 LGHNA, CDR2 YNFKEQ. V lost 0 bases, J lost 2 bases, and 13 bases lay in between. CDR3 amino acids: CASSQEGQASNYGYTF. The CDR3 DNA is TGTGCCAGCAGCCAAGAAGGTCAGGCGTCCAACTATGGCTACACCTTC.

The genes are TRBV30 and TRBJ2-1; the match to TRBD2 covers 9 bases. V was clipped by 3 bases and J by 2 bases; unmatched bases: 5. From germline, CDR1 is GTSNPN and CDR2 SVGIG (reference sequence). CDR3 length: 15 amino acids. As DNA, the CDR3 is TGTGCCTGGAGGGAGGGACTAGCTACCTACAATGAGCAGTTCTTC. This codes for CAWREGLATYNEQFF.

The V gene is TRBV9, the J gene TRBJ1-2; D possibly corresponds to TRBD1 (6 bases). The CDR3 has 14 residues. V lost 4 bases to trimming and J lost 7 bases, with 17 bases between them. Germline CDR1 and CDR2: SGDLS and YYNGEE. The CDR3 region is CASSSQQGISGYTF. The CDR3 DNA reads as TGTGCCAGCAGCTCCCAACAGGGAATCAGTGGCTACACCTTC.

The gene calls are TRBV11-2 and TRBJ1-1, with D unclear. The germline gives CDR1 SGHAT, CDR2 FQNNGV. CDR3 size: 13 residues. The germline V and J ends were trimmed by 6 bases and 0 bases, with 8 bases remaining between them. CDR3 loop: CASRRILNTEAFF. The CDR3, as DNA: TGTGCCAGCAGGCGAATTTTGAACACTGAAGCTTTCTTT.